This T cell receptor (beta chain) was documented in a study of technical replicates of blood from a few donors. Germline V lookup: CDR1 MRHNA, CDR2 SNTAGT. CDR3 length equals 18 residues. V lost 6 bases, J lost 1 base, and 12 bases stayed unmatched. Clones were read by immunoSEQ multiplex PCR, and TCRdb kept only the in-frame ones, dropping some. There are around 84,000 clones in the sample; roughly 98% occur only once, and more than 0.12% lies in the top ten. Sequenced sample: T cells isolated from PBMCs. The receptor was isolated from a human donor in good health. The rearrangement joins TRBV6-4 to TRBJ2-6, with 7 bases fitting TRBD1. CDR3 in DNA: TGTGCCAGCAGCGCCTCAGGGGGTAGGGGATCTGGGGCCAACGTCCTGACTTTC. Translating gives CASSASGGRGSGANVLTF.